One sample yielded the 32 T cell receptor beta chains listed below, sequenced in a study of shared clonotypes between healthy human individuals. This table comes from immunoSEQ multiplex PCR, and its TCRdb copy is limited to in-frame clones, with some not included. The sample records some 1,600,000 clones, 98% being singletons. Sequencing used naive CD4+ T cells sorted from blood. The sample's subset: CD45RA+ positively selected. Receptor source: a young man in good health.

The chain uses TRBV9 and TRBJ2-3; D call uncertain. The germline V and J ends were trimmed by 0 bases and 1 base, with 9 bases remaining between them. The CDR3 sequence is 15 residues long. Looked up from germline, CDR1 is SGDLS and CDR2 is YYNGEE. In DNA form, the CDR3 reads TGTGCCAGCAGCGTAGACGTGACTCGCACAGATACGCAGTATTTT. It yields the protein CASSVDVTRTDTQYF.

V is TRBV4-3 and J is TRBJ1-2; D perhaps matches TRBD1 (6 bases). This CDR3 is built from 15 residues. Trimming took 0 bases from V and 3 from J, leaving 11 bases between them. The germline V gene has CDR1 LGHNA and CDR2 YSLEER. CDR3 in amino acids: CASSQDSQGYYGYTF. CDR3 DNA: TGCGCCAGCAGCCAAGACTCTCAGGGGTACTATGGCTACACCTTC.

The CDR3 is CASSFGTVGYEQYF. DNA for the CDR3: TGTGCCAGCAGCTTCGGGACGGTGGGGTACGAGCAGTACTTC. V usage is TRBV7-8 and J usage is TRBJ2-7; the D gene could be TRBD1 or TRBD2 (5 bases each). V shed 3 bases and J shed 4 bases, with 13 bases lying between them. The CDR3 is 14 residues long. CDR1 is SGHVS, CDR2 FQNEAQ, per germline.

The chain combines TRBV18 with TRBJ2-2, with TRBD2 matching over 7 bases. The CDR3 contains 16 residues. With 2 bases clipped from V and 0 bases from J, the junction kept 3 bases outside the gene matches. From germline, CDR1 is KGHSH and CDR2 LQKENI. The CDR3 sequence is CASSPSGTTNTGELFF. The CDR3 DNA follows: TGTGCCAGCTCACCATCCGGGACTACGAACACCGGGGAGCTGTTTTTT.

The CDR3 loop reads CASSWDRENQPQHF. The CDR3 DNA follows: TGTGCCAGCAGTTGGGACAGGGAAAATCAGCCCCAGCATTTT. The rearrangement joins TRBV2 to TRBJ1-5; TRBD1 agrees at 9 bases. This CDR3 region has 14 residues. Per germline, CDR1 SNHLY and CDR2 FYNNEI. The V and J ends lost 5 bases and 4 bases, in that order; junction bases with no gene match: 3.

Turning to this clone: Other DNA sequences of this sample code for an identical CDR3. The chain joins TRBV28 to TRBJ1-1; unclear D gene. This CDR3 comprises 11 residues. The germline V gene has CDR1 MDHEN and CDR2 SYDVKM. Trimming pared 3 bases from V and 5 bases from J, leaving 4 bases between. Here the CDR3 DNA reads TGTGCCAGCAGTTTGTCGACTGAAGCTTTCTTT. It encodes CASSLSTEAFF.

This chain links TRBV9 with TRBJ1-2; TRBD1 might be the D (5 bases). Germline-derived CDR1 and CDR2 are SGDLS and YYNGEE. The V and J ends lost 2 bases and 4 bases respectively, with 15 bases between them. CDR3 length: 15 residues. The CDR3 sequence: CASSVGDLGGYGYTF. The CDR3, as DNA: TGTGCCAGCAGCGTTGGGGACTTGGGGGGCTATGGCTACACCTTC.

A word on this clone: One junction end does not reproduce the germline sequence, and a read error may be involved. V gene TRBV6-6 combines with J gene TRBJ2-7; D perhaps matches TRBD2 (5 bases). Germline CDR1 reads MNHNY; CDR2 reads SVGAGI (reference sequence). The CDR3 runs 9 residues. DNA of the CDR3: TGTGCCAGCAGTAACCGGGATTTTTTT. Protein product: CASSNRDFF.

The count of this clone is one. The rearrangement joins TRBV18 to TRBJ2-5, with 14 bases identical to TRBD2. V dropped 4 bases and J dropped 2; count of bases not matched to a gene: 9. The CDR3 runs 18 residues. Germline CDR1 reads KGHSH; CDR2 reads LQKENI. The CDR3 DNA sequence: TGTGCCAGCTCACTTATCGGGACTAGCGGGAGAAAGCAAGAGACCCAGTACTTC. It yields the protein CASSLIGTSGRKQETQYF.

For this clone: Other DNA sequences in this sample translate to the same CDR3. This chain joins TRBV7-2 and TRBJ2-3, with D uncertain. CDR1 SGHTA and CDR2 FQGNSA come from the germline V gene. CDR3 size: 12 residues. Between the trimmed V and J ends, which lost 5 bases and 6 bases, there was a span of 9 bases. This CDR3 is CASSLATDTQYF. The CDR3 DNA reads TGTGCCAGCAGCCTGGCTACTGATACGCAGTATTTT.

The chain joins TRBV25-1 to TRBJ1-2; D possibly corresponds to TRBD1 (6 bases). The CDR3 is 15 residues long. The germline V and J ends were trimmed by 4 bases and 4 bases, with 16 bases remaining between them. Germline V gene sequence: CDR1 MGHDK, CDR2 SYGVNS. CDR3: CASSGSPGDAYGYTF. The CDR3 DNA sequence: TGTGCCAGCAGTGGGAGCCCAGGGGACGCCTATGGCTACACCTTC.

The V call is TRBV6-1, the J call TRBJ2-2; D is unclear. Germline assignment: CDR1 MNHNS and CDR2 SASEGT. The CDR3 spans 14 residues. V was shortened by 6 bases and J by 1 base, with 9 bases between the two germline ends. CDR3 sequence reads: CASRVAENTGELFF. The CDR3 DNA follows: TGTGCCAGCAGAGTGGCAGAGAACACCGGGGAGCTGTTTTTT.

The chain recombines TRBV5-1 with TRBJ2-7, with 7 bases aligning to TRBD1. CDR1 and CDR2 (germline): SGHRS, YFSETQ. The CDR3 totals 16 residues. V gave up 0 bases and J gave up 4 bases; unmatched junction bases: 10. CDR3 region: CASSLAGQGDRYEQYF. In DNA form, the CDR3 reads TGCGCCAGCAGCTTGGCCGGGCAGGGGGATCGGTACGAGCAGTACTTC. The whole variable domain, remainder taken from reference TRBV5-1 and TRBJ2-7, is KAGVTQTPRYLIKTRGQQVTLSCSPISGHRSVSWYQQTPGQGLQFLFEYFSETQRNKGNFPGRFSGRQFSNSRSEMNVSTLELGDSALYLCASSLAGQGDRYEQYFGPGTRLTVT.

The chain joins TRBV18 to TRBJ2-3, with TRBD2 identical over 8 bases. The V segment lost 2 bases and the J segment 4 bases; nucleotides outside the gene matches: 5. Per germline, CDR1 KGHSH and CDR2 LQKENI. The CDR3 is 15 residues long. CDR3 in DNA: TGTGCCAGCTCACCATTTAGCGGGACGGCAGATACGCAGTATTTT. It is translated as CASSPFSGTADTQYF.

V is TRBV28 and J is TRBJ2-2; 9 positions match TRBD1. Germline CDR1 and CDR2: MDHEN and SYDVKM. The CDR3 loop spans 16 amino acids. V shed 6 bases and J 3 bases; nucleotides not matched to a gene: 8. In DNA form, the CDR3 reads TGTGCCAGCAGACCGGACAGGGGTCACGACACCGGGGAGCTGTTTTTT. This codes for CASRPDRGHDTGELFF. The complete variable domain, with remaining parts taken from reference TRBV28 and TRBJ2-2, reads DVKVTQSSRYLVKRTGEKVFLECVQDMDHENMFWYRQDPGLGLRLIYFSYDVKMKEKGDIPEGYSVSREKKERFSLILESASTNQTSMYLCASRPDRGHDTGELFFGEGSRLTVL.

CDR3 nucleotide sequence: TGTGCCAGCAGCCCGCGACAATTGTGGAGTAGGAAAGAGACCCAGTACTTC. Protein product: CASSPRQLWSRKETQYF. The chain is built from TRBV11-3 and TRBJ2-5, with D unresolved. CDR1 and CDR2 from the germline V gene are SGHNT and YENEEA. This CDR3 comprises 17 residues. Trimming shortened V by 5 bases and J by 3 bases, and 22 bases separated the two germline ends.

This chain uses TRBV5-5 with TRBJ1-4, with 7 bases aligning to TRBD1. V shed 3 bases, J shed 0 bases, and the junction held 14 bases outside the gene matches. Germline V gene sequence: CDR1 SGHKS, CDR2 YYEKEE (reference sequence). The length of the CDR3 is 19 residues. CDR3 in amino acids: CASSSLGGTASSTNEKLFF. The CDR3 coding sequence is TGTGCCAGCAGCTCCCTGGGGGGGACAGCCTCATCAACTAATGAAAAACTGTTTTTT.

The CDR3 coding sequence is TGCGCCAGCAGTGTTAAGCGGGAGGTCGCCGGGGAGCTGTTTTTT. It yields the protein CASSVKREVAGELFF. The J gene is TRBJ2-2, the V gene TRBV10-1; 9 positions match TRBD2. The V segment lost 4 bases and the J segment 6 bases; nucleotides outside the gene matches: 6. The length of the CDR3 is 15 residues. CDR1 WNHNN and CDR2 SYGVQD come from the germline V gene (reference sequence).

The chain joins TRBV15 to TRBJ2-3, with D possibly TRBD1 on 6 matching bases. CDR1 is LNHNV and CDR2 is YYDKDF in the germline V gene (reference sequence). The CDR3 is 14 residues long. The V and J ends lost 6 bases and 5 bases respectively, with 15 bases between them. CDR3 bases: TGTGCCACCAGAACCGGACAGCCGGGAGATACGCAGTATTTT. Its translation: CATRTGQPGDTQYF.

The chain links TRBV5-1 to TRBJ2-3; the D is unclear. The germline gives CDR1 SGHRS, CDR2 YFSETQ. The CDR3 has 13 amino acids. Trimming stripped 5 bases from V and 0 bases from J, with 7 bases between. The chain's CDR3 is CASRYTSTDTQYF. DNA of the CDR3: TGCGCCAGCAGATACACTAGCACAGATACGCAGTATTTT.

DNA for the CDR3: TGCGCCAGCAGCCAAGGTGGACTAGTAACATGGAATGAGCAGTTCTTC. Translated, it gives CASSQGGLVTWNEQFF. This chain links TRBV4-1 with TRBJ2-1, with 7 bases aligning to TRBD2. The V gene end was trimmed by 1 base and the J gene end by 7 bases; junction bases not matched to a gene: 10. CDR3 size: 16 residues. Germline lookup yields CDR1 MGHRA and CDR2 YSYEKL.

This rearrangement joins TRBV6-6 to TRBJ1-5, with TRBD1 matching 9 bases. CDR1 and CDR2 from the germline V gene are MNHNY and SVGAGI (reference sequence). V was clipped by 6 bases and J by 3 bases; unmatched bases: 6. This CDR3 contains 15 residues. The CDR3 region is CASSPGQGINQPQHF. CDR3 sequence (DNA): TGTGCCAGCAGCCCTGGACAGGGGATCAATCAGCCCCAGCATTTT.

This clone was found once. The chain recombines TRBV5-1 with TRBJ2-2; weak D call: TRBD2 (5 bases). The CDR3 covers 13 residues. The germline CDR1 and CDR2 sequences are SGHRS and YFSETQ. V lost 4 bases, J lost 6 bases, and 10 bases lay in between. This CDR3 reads CASSTWESGELFF. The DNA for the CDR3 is TGCGCCAGCAGCACTTGGGAGTCCGGGGAGCTGTTTTTT.

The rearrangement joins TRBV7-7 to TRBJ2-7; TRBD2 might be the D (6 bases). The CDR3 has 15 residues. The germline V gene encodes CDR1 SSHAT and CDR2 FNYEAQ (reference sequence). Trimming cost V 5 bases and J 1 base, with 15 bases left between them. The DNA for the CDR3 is TGTGCCAGCAGCGCCTTTCCGGGAGCATCCTACGAGCAGTACTTC. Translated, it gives CASSAFPGASYEQYF.

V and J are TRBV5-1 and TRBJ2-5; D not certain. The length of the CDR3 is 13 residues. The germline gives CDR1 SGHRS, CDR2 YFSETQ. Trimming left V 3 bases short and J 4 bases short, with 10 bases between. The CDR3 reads CASSWAAGETQYF. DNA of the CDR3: TGCGCCAGCAGCTGGGCGGCCGGAGAGACCCAGTACTTC.

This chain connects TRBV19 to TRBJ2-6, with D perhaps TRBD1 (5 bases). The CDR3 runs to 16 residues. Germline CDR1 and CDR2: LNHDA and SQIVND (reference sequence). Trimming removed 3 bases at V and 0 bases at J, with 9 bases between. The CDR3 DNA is TGTGCCAGTAGTATCTGGCAGGGCTCTGGGGCCAACGTCCTGACTTTC. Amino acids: CASSIWQGSGANVLTF.

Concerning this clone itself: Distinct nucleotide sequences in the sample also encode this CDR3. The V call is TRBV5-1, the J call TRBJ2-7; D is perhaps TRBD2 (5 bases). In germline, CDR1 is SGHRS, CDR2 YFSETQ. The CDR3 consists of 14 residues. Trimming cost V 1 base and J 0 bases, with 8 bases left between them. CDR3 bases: TGCGCCAGCAGCTTGTCGGGGAACTCCTACGAGCAGTACTTC. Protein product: CASSLSGNSYEQYF.

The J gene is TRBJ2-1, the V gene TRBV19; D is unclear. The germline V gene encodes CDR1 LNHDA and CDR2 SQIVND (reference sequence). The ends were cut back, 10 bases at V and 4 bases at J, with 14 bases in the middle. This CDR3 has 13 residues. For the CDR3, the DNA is TGTGCCACACAAGGCCGGATGTACAATGAGCAGTTCTTC. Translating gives CATQGRMYNEQFF.

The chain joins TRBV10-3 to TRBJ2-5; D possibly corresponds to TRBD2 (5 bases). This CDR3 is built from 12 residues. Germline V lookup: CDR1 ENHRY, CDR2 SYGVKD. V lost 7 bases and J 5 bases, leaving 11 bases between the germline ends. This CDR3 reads CAIKDPGETQYF. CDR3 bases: TGTGCCATCAAGGACCCGGGGGAGACCCAGTACTTC.

DNA of the CDR3: TGTGCCAGCAGCCCCAACAGGGGGCGATTGAACACTGAAGCTTTCTTT. Translated, it gives CASSPNRGRLNTEAFF. The chain has TRBV9 and TRBJ1-1; TRBD1 matches 9 bases. V shed 4 bases, J shed 0 bases, and the junction held 7 bases outside the gene matches. The CDR3 runs to 16 residues. Germline loops: CDR1 SGDLS, CDR2 YYNGEE.

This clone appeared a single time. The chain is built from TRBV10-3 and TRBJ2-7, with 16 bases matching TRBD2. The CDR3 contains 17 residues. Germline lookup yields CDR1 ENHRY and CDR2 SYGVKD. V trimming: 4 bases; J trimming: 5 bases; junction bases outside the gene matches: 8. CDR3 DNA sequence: TGTGCCATCAGTGGCGGGACTAGCGGGAGGGTCGGGGACGAGCAGTACTTC. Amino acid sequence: CAISGGTSGRVGDEQYF.

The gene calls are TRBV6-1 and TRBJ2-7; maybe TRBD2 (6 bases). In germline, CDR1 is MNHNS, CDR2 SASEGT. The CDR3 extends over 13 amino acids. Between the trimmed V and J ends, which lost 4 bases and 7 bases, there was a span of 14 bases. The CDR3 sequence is CASSGGGIGEQYF. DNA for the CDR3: TGTGCCAGCAGTGGAGGCGGGATAGGGGAGCAGTACTTC.